The rows below give T cell receptor beta chains drawn from one sample of a study of blood T cell repertoires in COVID-19. The table came from immunoSEQ multiplex PCR; TCRdb's copy has only in-frame clones and leaves some out. The sample includes hundreds of thousands of clones, 84% of them seen just once. The specimen was peripheral blood. Every receptor here comes from a woman older than 75 with active or convalescent COVID-19. Both conserved end residues are part of each CDR3. A D gene is named only where the DNA matches it firmly. Clone size is not always given. Where it is, it says once, few, many or a class for expanded clones.

len	v_gene	j_gene	abundance	d_gene	CDR3nt	CDR3aa
16	TRBV6-5	TRBJ2-7	.	.	TGTGCCAGCAGTTACTCCTCAGACAGGATTTCCTACGAGCAGTACTTC	CASSYSSDRISYEQYF
16	TRBV7-6	TRBJ2-1	.	TRBD2	TGTGCCAGCAGCCTGCGGACTAGCAACTCCTACAATGAGCAGTTCTTC	CASSLRTSNSYNEQFF
15	TRBV10-3	TRBJ2-2	few	.	TGTGCCATCAGCCTTAGGGGAATGAACACCGGGGAGCTGTTTTTT	CAISLRGMNTGELFF
15	TRBV7-7	TRBJ2-5	.	TRBD1	TGTGCTAGCAGCTTAGGGCCGACAGGGCAAGAGACCCAGTACTTC	CASSLGPTGQETQYF
15	TRBV27	TRBJ2-7	.	TRBD1	TGTGCCAGCAGTCCCCAACCGGGACAGCCGTACGAGCAGTACTTC	CASSPQPGQPYEQYF
14	TRBV5-1	TRBJ2-3	once	TRBD2	TGCGCCAGCAGCAAGACTAGCGGCACAGATACGCAGTATTTT	CASSKTSGTDTQYF
13	TRBV5-4	TRBJ1-6	once	TRBD1	TGTGCCAGCAGCTCGCAGGGGGGTTCACCCCTCCACTTT	CASSSQGGSPLHF
16	TRBV9	TRBJ2-3	.	TRBD1	TGTGCCAGCAGCGTTCGACAGGGGGCCCGCACAGATACGCAGTATTTT	CASSVRQGARTDTQYF
15	TRBV9	TRBJ2-7	.	.	TGTGCCAGCAGCCCCGGGGTCAACCCTTCCTACGAGCAGTACTTC	CASSPGVNPSYEQYF
17	TRBV7-9	TRBJ1-6	.	.	TGTGCCAGCAGCTTAGGGCAGGTGGGCTCCTATAATTCACCCCTCCACTTT	CASSLGQVGSYNSPLHF
11	TRBV19	TRBJ2-7	once	.	TGTGCCAGGAACAGGGCCTACGAGCAGTACTTC	CARNRAYEQYF
16	TRBV6-2/TRBV6-3	TRBJ2-7	.	TRBD1	TGTGCCAGCAGCCCCCTGGGGACAGGGAGCTCCTACGAGCAGTACTTC	CASSPLGTGSSYEQYF
17	TRBV5-4	TRBJ1-1	.	.	TGTGCCAGCAGCCTACCGTTAGGGGGGAGGGGATACACTGAAGCTTTCTTT	CASSLPLGGRGYTEAFF
15	TRBV5-4	TRBJ1-3	.	.	TGTGCCAGCAGCCCTGGGCGGGATGGGGGAAACACCATATATTTT	CASSPGRDGGNTIYF
15	TRBV5-1	TRBJ2-7	.	.	TGCGCCAGCAGCCAGGTTGGTTTTAGGGGGTACGAGCAGTACTTC	CASSQVGFRGYEQYF
18	TRBV9	TRBJ1-1	.	TRBD1	TGTGCCAGCAGCCCCGGCGGGACAGGGAGACCCATGAACACTGAAGCTTTCTTT	CASSPGGTGRPMNTEAFF
14	TRBV5-1	TRBJ2-5	.	.	TGCGCCAGCAGCTTGGCTCGAGGAGGGGAGACCCAGTACTTC	CASSLARGGETQYF
15	TRBV7-9	TRBJ1-2	.	.	TGTGCCAGCAGGGTTAATGGGGCGACAAACTATGGCTACACCTTC	CASRVNGATNYGYTF
15	TRBV7-9	TRBJ1-2	.	TRBD1	TGTGCCAGCAGCTTAGCGAGCACAGGGGGCTATGGCTACACCTTC	CASSLASTGGYGYTF
15	TRBV11-2	TRBJ1-6	once	.	TGTGCCAGCAGCGCTTCGGGAGTTTATAATTCACCCCTCCACTTT	CASSASGVYNSPLHF
15	TRBV13	TRBJ1-2	.	TRBD1	TGTGCCAGCAGTCAACCGACAGGGTTAAGCTATGGCTACACCTTC	CASSQPTGLSYGYTF
15	TRBV7-9	TRBJ1-5	.	TRBD1	TGTGCCAGCAGCTTAGATGGACAGGGCGCTCAGCCCCAGCATTTT	CASSLDGQGAQPQHF
14	TRBV5-1	TRBJ1-5	.	.	TGCGCCAGCAGCTTGTCGTCAGGCGATCAGCCCCAGCATTTT	CASSLSSGDQPQHF
16	TRBV12-5	TRBJ2-7	.	.	TGTGCTAGTGGTTTGGATTGGCCTAGCCTTATTGCCGAGCAGTACTTC	CASGLDWPSLIAEQYF
13	TRBV5-4	TRBJ1-1	.	.	TGTGCCAGCAAGAGGGAGGCCCACACTGAAGCTTTCTTT	CASKREAHTEAFF
13	TRBV6-5	TRBJ1-2	.	.	TGTGCCAGCAGTTACAAGGGGAACTATGGCTACACCTTC	CASSYKGNYGYTF
15	TRBV9	TRBJ2-1	.	TRBD2	TGTGCCAGCAGCGTAGCGGGAGGTGGCTACAATGAGCAGTTCTTC	CASSVAGGGYNEQFF
15	TRBV7-2	TRBJ1-3	.	.	TGTGCCAGCAGCTTAAGGTCAGATCGGGAAAACACCATATATTTT	CASSLRSDRENTIYF
18	TRBV21-1	TRBJ2-1	.	.	TGTGCCAGCCACAGAAGAGGGTGGGCGGAAACATTTAAAAATGAGCAGTTCTTC	CASHRRGWAETFKNEQFF
13	TRBV29-1	TRBJ1-5	.	.	TGCAGCGTTTTACAGGGCCTTGGGCAGCCCCAGCATTTT	CSVLQGLGQPQHF
14	TRBV5-1	TRBJ1-4	.	.	TGCGCCAGCAGCGCTCAAGGGGCGAATGAAAAACTGTTTTTT	CASSAQGANEKLFF
16	TRBV19	TRBJ1-1	.	.	TGTGCCAGTAGTATTTCCCCCACAGGGTGGTACACTGAAGCTTTCTTT	CASSISPTGWYTEAFF
11	TRBV7-9	TRBJ2-5	.	.	TGTGCCAGCAGCCCCCGTGAGACCCAGTACTTC	CASSPRETQYF
14	TRBV6-5	TRBJ2-1	.	.	TGTGCCAGCAGTTACGACAGGCCCTACAATGAGCAGTTCTTC	CASSYDRPYNEQFF
14	TRBV9	TRBJ2-7	.	TRBD1	TGTGCCAGCAGCCCAGTACAGGGGGTCTACGAGCAGTACTTC	CASSPVQGVYEQYF
15	TRBV28	TRBJ2-3	.	TRBD2	TGTGCCAGCAGTTTGGCGGGAGATTCTGCAGATACGCAGTATTTT	CASSLAGDSADTQYF
14	TRBV6-5	TRBJ1-5	.	TRBD1	TGTGCCAGCAGCCGACAGGGCGTAAATCAGCCCCAGCATTTT	CASSRQGVNQPQHF
11	TRBV2	TRBJ2-2	.	.	TGTGCCAGTAAATCCAGCGGGGAGCTGTTTTTT	CASKSSGELFF
15	TRBV6-5	TRBJ2-2	.	.	TGTGCCAGCGTTGCCCGGAGGCCGAACACCGGGGAGCTGTTTTTT	CASVARRPNTGELFF
16	TRBV7-2	TRBJ2-7	.	.	TGTGCCAGCAGCCCGGGACAGGCGGGGGGGCCCTACGAGCAGTACTTC	CASSPGQAGGPYEQYF
16	TRBV5-1	TRBJ2-3	.	TRBD2	TGCGCCAGCAGCTTGATTCTAGCGGGGTTCACAGATACGCAGTATTTT	CASSLILAGFTDTQYF
15	TRBV4-3	TRBJ1-2	.	TRBD1	TGCGCCAGCAGCCCCGACAGGGGGGAATTCTATGGCTACACCTTC	CASSPDRGEFYGYTF
14	TRBV6-2/TRBV6-3	TRBJ1-1	.	.	TGTGCCAGCAGTTACTCGAGGGCTGTTTTTGAAGCTTTCTTT	CASSYSRAVFEAFF
18	TRBV4-3	TRBJ2-1	.	TRBD2	TGCGCCAGCAGCCAAGGGACTAGCGGGGGGGTATTCTACAATGAGCAGTTCTTC	CASSQGTSGGVFYNEQFF
15	TRBV4-1	TRBJ2-1	once	.	TGCGCCAGCAGCCAGGGCGTTAGCTCCTACAATGAGCAGTTCTTC	CASSQGVSSYNEQFF
16	TRBV2	TRBJ2-5	.	.	TGTGCCAGCAGCCTTGGGGGCGGCCTGTACCAAGAGACCCAGTACTTC	CASSLGGGLYQETQYF
15	TRBV2	TRBJ2-5	.	TRBD2	TGTGCCAGCAGTGGGCTAGCGGGGGCCAAAGAGACCCAGTACTTC	CASSGLAGAKETQYF